Sequencing of this TCR beta chain was carried out in a study of blood T cell repertoires in COVID-19. Losses at the gene ends were 8 bases for V and 8 bases for J; bases not matched to a gene: 12. The CDR3 has 15 amino acids. The germline V gene has CDR1 MDHEN and CDR2 SYDVKM. TCRdb's copy holds only in-frame clones and misses some; the assay was immunoSEQ multiplex PCR. The sample contains around 220,000 clones, approximately 86% of which appear only once. The material sequenced was peripheral blood. This clonotype originated in a woman in her 50s with COVID-19, enrolled during active disease. V gene TRBV28 combines with J gene TRBJ2-1; TRBD1 agrees at 10 bases. The CDR3 DNA is TGTGCCAGCCTTCCCAGGGGGACAGGGGCCCATGAGCAGTTCTTC. Its translation is CASLPRGTGAHEQFF. The full variable domain, in which reference TRBV28 and TRBJ2-1 provide the parts outside the CDR3, is DVKVTQSSRYLVKRTGEKVFLECVQDMDHENMFWYRQDPGLGLRLIYFSYDVKMKEKGDIPEGYSVSREKKERFSLILESASTNQTSMYLCASLPRGTGAHEQFFGPGTRLTVL.